One sample yielded the 29 T cell receptor beta chains listed below, sequenced in a study of PD-1 blockade in classical Hodgkin lymphoma. Time point defined: cycle 4 day 1 (C4D1), after less than seven weeks of nivolumab. With no exception, relapse followed autologous stem cell transplantation in all patients, and brentuximab vedotin exposure varied. Isolation of CD8+ T cells from thawed PBMCs used magnetic negative selection. Clones were read by immunoSEQ multiplex PCR, and TCRdb kept only the in-frame ones, dropping some. Among approximately 8,400 clones listed, roughly 85% were seen once. The material was CD8+ T cells from blood, obtained before the fourth cycle of nivolumab. The source is a human donor with classical Hodgkin lymphoma.

The V gene is TRBV7-9, the J gene TRBJ2-1; TRBD2 is a possible D gene (5 bases). The ends were cut back, 4 bases at V and 6 bases at J, with 22 bases in the middle. Germline loops: CDR1 SEHNR, CDR2 FQNEAQ (reference sequence). The CDR3 loop spans 17 amino acids. The CDR3 region is CASSYPPSKERANEQFF. CDR3 nucleotides: TGTGCCAGCAGCTACCCCCCCTCCAAAGAGAGGGCCAATGAGCAGTTCTTC.

This clone was observed a single time. The V gene is TRBV6-4, the J gene TRBJ2-1; D gene uncertain. Per germline, CDR1 MRHNA and CDR2 SNTAGT. V was clipped by 3 bases and J by 5 bases, with 8 bases between them. The CDR3 is made up of 13 amino acids. Here the CDR3 DNA reads TGTGCCAGCAGTGAGGGCGAGAACAATGAGCAGTTCTTC. Its translation is CASSEGENNEQFF.

This chain uses TRBV19 with TRBJ2-1; D is undetermined. Germline assignment: CDR1 LNHDA and CDR2 SQIVND (reference sequence). Trimming stripped 7 bases from V and 4 bases from J, with 14 bases between. The CDR3 is made up of 14 amino acids. DNA of the CDR3: TGTGCCAGTAAGTTATCGGGTTTTTACAATGAGCAGTTCTTC. It codes for CASKLSGFYNEQFF.

The chain links TRBV9 to TRBJ2-2; D not resolved. CDR1 and CDR2 (germline): SGDLS, YYNGEE. Trimming shortened V by 5 bases and J by 7 bases, and 9 bases separated the two germline ends. The length of the CDR3 is 12 residues. The CDR3 is CASSTMGGELFF. CDR3 bases: TGTGCCAGCAGTACGATGGGCGGGGAGCTGTTTTTT.

The chain uses TRBV5-6 and TRBJ2-1, with D perhaps assigned TRBD1 or TRBD2 (5 bases each). CDR1 and CDR2 (germline): SGHDT, YYEEEE. The V end lost 2 bases, the J end lost 3 bases, and 21 bases lay between the germline ends. The CDR3 has 18 amino acids. CDR3 loop: CASSFHFPGTFLYNEQFF. The CDR3 bases are TGTGCCAGCAGCTTTCACTTCCCCGGGACGTTCCTCTACAATGAGCAGTTCTTC.

J is TRBJ2-3 and V is TRBV7-6; 10 bases agree with TRBD2. The CDR3 runs 16 residues. Germline assignment: CDR1 SGHVS and CDR2 FNYEAQ. V lost 4 bases and J lost 5; bases outside the gene matches: 9. This CDR3 is CASSSRSGGEGDTQYF. CDR3 nucleotide sequence: TGTGCCAGCAGCTCGAGAAGCGGGGGGGAGGGAGATACGCAGTATTTT.

The V and J genes are TRBV28 and TRBJ1-2; D call uncertain. Germline loops: CDR1 MDHEN, CDR2 SYDVKM. The ends were cut back, 3 bases at V and 1 base at J, with 18 bases in the middle. The CDR3 runs 17 residues. CDR3 sequence reads: CASSFYPFQSVNYGYTF. As DNA, the CDR3 is TGTGCCAGCAGTTTTTACCCTTTCCAGAGCGTTAACTATGGCTACACCTTC.

V usage is TRBV6-1 and J usage is TRBJ1-1; 9 bases line up with TRBD1. Germline assignment: CDR1 MNHNS and CDR2 SASEGT. This CDR3 spans 14 amino acids. Germline trimming cut 8 bases from V and 4 bases from J; bases unmatched to any gene: 8. The DNA of the CDR3 is TGTGCCAGCGTAGGGACAGGGAGGGCCACTGAAGCTTTCTTT. Amino acids: CASVGTGRATEAFF.

Of note for this clone: This likely comes from a read error, as the CDR3 has no conserved phenylalanine or tryptophan at its end. It is unclear where the CDR3 begins or ends on the DNA, so no DNA is shown, and the CDR3 is as TCRdb lists it. The chain is built from TRBV7-8 and TRBJ1-3. From its first to its last residue, the CDR3 has 10 amino acids. Germline assignment: CDR1 SGHVS and CDR2 FQNEAQ. CDR3 residues: CASSDYRPQE.

This sequence joins TRBV19 and TRBJ1-1, with TRBD1 matching over 11 bases. The CDR3 totals 15 residues. Per germline, CDR1 LNHDA and CDR2 SQIVND (reference sequence). V lost 7 bases and J lost 4; bases outside the gene matches: 8. This CDR3 is CASTETGTGGTEAFF. The CDR3 DNA reads as TGTGCCAGTACCGAAACGGGGACAGGGGGCACTGAAGCTTTCTTT.

The chain is built from TRBV19 and TRBJ2-3, with D unclear. Germline loops: CDR1 LNHDA, CDR2 SQIVND (reference sequence). The CDR3 is 14 residues long. V lost 10 bases and J lost 0, with 14 bases in between. The CDR3 DNA follows: TGTGCCACCGGCGGTGTCTCTAGCACAGATACGCAGTATTTT. Protein: CATGGVSSTDTQYF.

The rearrangement uses TRBV5-4 and TRBJ1-5; D is unresolved. Trimming stripped 2 bases from V and 0 bases from J, with 3 bases between. CDR1 is SGHNT, CDR2 YYREEE, per germline (reference sequence). The CDR3 loop spans 13 amino acids. The CDR3 loop reads CASSLGSNQPQHF. CDR3 bases: TGTGCCAGCAGCTTAGGTAGCAATCAGCCCCAGCATTTT.

The chain uses TRBV6-5 and TRBJ2-1, with 12 bases fitting TRBD1. V lost 5 bases, J lost 7 bases, and 6 bases stayed unmatched. Germline V gives CDR1 MNHEY, CDR2 SVGAGI. The CDR3 contains 15 residues. DNA for the CDR3: TGTGCCAGCAGTCCGGGACAGGGGGCCGGGAATGAGCAGTTCTTC. Its protein is CASSPGQGAGNEQFF.

The chain has TRBV6-6 and TRBJ2-7; TRBD2 aligns across 10 bases. The CDR3 length is 15 residues. Germline V lookup: CDR1 MNHNY, CDR2 SVGAGI (reference sequence). Germline trimming cut 0 bases from V and 4 bases from J; bases unmatched to any gene: 3. The chain's CDR3 is CASSYSSSGGYEQYF. CDR3 in DNA: TGTGCCAGCAGTTACTCTTCTAGCGGGGGTTACGAGCAGTACTTC.

The chain joins TRBV13 to TRBJ2-5, with a tentative D call TRBD1 (6 bases). The end of the DNA fits TRBJ2-7 better, so the J call may be wrong. The germline gives CDR1 PRHDT, CDR2 FYEKMQ (reference sequence). This CDR3 is built from 15 residues. The CDR3 DNA sequence: TGTGCCAGCAGCGGAACAGGGTACGGGTCCTACGAGCAGTACTTC. It translates to CASSGTGYGSYEQYF.

V usage is TRBV28 and J usage is TRBJ1-1; 11 bases match TRBD1. This CDR3 spans 18 amino acids. CDR1 and CDR2 from the germline V gene are MDHEN and SYDVKM. J lost 0 bases, V lost 10 bases, and 16 bases had no gene match. The CDR3 spells CAIRTGQGAAIMNTEAFF. The DNA of the CDR3 is TGTGCCATTAGAACAGGACAGGGGGCGGCTATCATGAACACTGAAGCTTTCTTT.

The rearrangement joins TRBV18 to TRBJ2-7, with TRBD1 identical over 8 bases. This CDR3 spans 17 amino acids. Germline lookup yields CDR1 KGHSH and CDR2 LQKENI. V trimming: 1 base; J trimming: 0 bases; junction bases outside the gene matches: 8. In DNA, the CDR3 is TGTGCCAGCTCACCACTCTCGACAGGGGTAGGCTCCTACGAGCAGTACTTC. This codes for CASSPLSTGVGSYEQYF.

This clone came up once. The genes are TRBV23-1 and TRBJ2-3, with 9 bases aligning to TRBD2. TRBV23-1 has ORF status, its function being uncertain. The CDR3 is made up of 16 amino acids. V lost 0 bases and J lost 3; bases outside the gene matches: 4. The CDR3 region is CASSQSWLAGTDTQYF. CDR3 in DNA: TGCGCCAGCAGTCAATCGTGGCTAGCGGGGACAGATACGCAGTATTTT.

By proportion, this clone is hyperexpanded. J is TRBJ1-1 and V is TRBV29-1; D is undetermined. CDR3 length: 12 amino acids. Looked up from germline, CDR1 is SQVTM and CDR2 is ANQGSEA. Trimming took 2 bases from V and 1 from J, leaving 5 bases between them. CDR3 sequence: CSVEQENTEAFF. The CDR3 DNA is TGCAGCGTTGAACAGGAGAACACTGAAGCTTTCTTT.

V gene TRBV5-6 combines with J gene TRBJ1-2; TRBD1 matches at 7 bases. The V and J ends lost 0 bases and 0 bases, in that order; junction bases with no gene match: 8. This CDR3 is built from 17 residues. Germline CDR1 SGHDT, CDR2 YYEEEE. In DNA form, the CDR3 reads TGTGCCAGCAGCTTGGGGGTCTACAGGGGAGCTAACTATGGCTACACCTTC. Encoded protein: CASSLGVYRGANYGYTF.

The CDR3 sequence: CASTSGGAADTQYF. The CDR3 bases are TGTGCCAGTACTAGCGGGGGGGCCGCAGATACGCAGTATTTT. The V gene is TRBV19, the J gene TRBJ2-3, with TRBD2 matching 12 bases. V gave up 7 bases and J gave up 4 bases; unmatched junction bases: 3. Per germline, CDR1 LNHDA and CDR2 SQIVND (reference sequence). CDR3 length: 14 residues.

The J gene is TRBJ1-3, the V gene TRBV5-1, with D perhaps TRBD1 (5 bases). Trimming cost V 0 bases and J 7 bases, with 8 bases left between them. This CDR3 has 13 amino acids. The germline gives CDR1 SGHRS, CDR2 YFSETQ. For the CDR3, the DNA is TGCGCCAGCAGCTTGGGAGGGGTCAACACCATATATTTT. Translation gives CASSLGGVNTIYF. Supplemented by reference TRBV5-1 and TRBJ1-3, the full variable domain reads KAGVTQTPRYLIKTRGQQVTLSCSPISGHRSVSWYQQTPGQGLQFLFEYFSETQRNKGNFPGRFSGRQFSNSRSEMNVSTLELGDSALYLCASSLGGVNTIYFGEGSWLTVV.

The chain joins TRBV4-1 to TRBJ2-1; 11 positions match TRBD2. J gave up 8 bases and V 3 bases, and 9 bases lay outside the gene matches. Germline CDR1 and CDR2: MGHRA and YSYEKL. The CDR3 covers 16 residues. CDR3 amino acids: CASSQGLADFRDEQFF. The DNA of the CDR3 is TGCGCCAGCAGCCAGGGACTAGCGGACTTTCGGGATGAGCAGTTCTTC.

The rearrangement links TRBV7-3 to TRBJ2-3; tentatively, D is TRBD2 (7 bases). Trimming removed 5 bases at V and 5 bases at J, with 14 bases between. The germline V gene encodes CDR1 SGHTA and CDR2 FQGTGA. This CDR3 contains 14 residues. This CDR3 is CASSPTGGLDTQYF. The CDR3 nucleotides read TGTGCCAGCAGCCCGACGGGGGGCCTAGATACGCAGTATTTT.

This clone was seen once. V usage is TRBV14 and J usage is TRBJ2-2, with 10 bases that match TRBD1. The junction had 2 bases not matched to a gene; V was cut back by 0 bases and J by 4 bases. The germline CDR1 and CDR2 sequences are SGHDN and FVKESK. This CDR3 region has 16 residues. The CDR3 is CASSQEDRGVTGELFF. The CDR3 DNA is TGTGCCAGCAGCCAAGAGGACAGGGGGGTCACCGGGGAGCTGTTTTTT. Full variable domain (outside the CDR3, taken from reference TRBV14 and TRBJ2-2): EAGVTQFPSHSVIEKGQTVTLRCDPISGHDNLYWYRRVMGKEIKFLLHFVKESKQDESGMPNNRFLAERTGGTYSTLKVQPAELEDSGVYFCASSQEDRGVTGELFFGEGSRLTVL.

This sequence joins TRBV29-1 and TRBJ2-3; D is ambiguous. The CDR3 sequence is 10 residues long. The V and J ends lost 8 bases and 4 bases respectively, with 7 bases between them. The V gene's germline CDR1 is SQVTM and CDR2 ANQGSEA. CDR3: CSISSDTQYF. DNA for the CDR3: TGCAGCATTTCTTCAGATACGCAGTATTTT.

CDR3 sequence: CASSVPWGWTNTGELFF. DNA of the CDR3: TGTGCCAGCAGCGTGCCCTGGGGGTGGACCAACACCGGGGAGCTGTTTTTT. The chain couples TRBV7-9 to TRBJ2-2; perhaps D is TRBD1 or TRBD2 (5 bases each). Between the trimmed V and J ends, which lost 5 bases and 2 bases, there was a span of 18 bases. CDR1 and CDR2 (germline): SEHNR, FQNEAQ (reference sequence). CDR3 length equals 17 residues.

The chain uses TRBV6-1 and TRBJ2-1, with D maybe TRBD2 (5 bases). Germline loops: CDR1 MNHNS, CDR2 SASEGT. V was cut by 4 bases and J by 7 bases, with 11 bases left in between. The CDR3 length is 13 residues. The CDR3 DNA reads as TGTGCCAGCAGTGTAAACCTAGCTAATGAGCAGTTCTTC. It is translated as CASSVNLANEQFF.

The chain carries TRBV25-1 and TRBJ1-1; no clear D. Germline CDR1 MGHDK, CDR2 SYGVNS. Trimming left V 3 bases short and J 0 bases short, with 14 bases between. The CDR3 runs 16 residues. CDR3 DNA sequence: TGTGCCAGCAGTGACCCCCATCATGGCATGAACACTGAAGCTTTCTTT. The encoded protein is CASSDPHHGMNTEAFF.